This TCR beta chain was profiled in a study of T cell repertoires in cytomegalovirus infection. This clonotype was observed a handful of times. The germline gives CDR1 DFQATT, CDR2 SNEGSKA (reference sequence). The ends were cut back, 3 bases at V and 4 bases at J, with 18 bases in the middle. The CDR3 is 15 amino acids. Via MiXCR, TCRdb re-called the reads, giving one row per CDR3 protein. The sample holds 150,000 to 200,000 distinct CDR3 sequences, under 25% seen once. Input material: PBMCs. The chain couples TRBV20-1 to TRBJ2-5, with D possibly being TRBD2 (5 bases). This receptor was identified in a human donor in good health (CMV status not recorded). Some clones in this sample may be carry-over from other donors' samples. This chain's CDR3 is CSASPREWYGETQYF. In DNA, the CDR3 is TGCAGTGCTAGCCCGAGGGAGTGGTATGGAGAGACCCAGTACTTC.